A single sample gave rise to the 20 T cell receptor beta chains below, sequenced in a study of neurological immune-mediated disorders. TCRdb reprocessed the 5' RACE reads via MiXCR and lists one record per CDR3 protein. The sample yields around 19,000 distinct CDR3 sequences, approximately 12% seen once. Source material: CD8+ T cells from blood. The source of these receptors is a woman between 50 and 59 years old in good health.

This clonotype was counted at least ten times. The chain couples TRBV15 to TRBJ1-5, with a tentative D call TRBD1 (6 bases). Trimming pared 0 bases from V and 6 bases from J, leaving 12 bases between. Germline lookup yields CDR1 LNHNV and CDR2 YYDKDF (reference sequence). The CDR3 is made up of 15 amino acids. The CDR3 sequence is CATSRDRGAGQPQHF. Written as DNA, the CDR3 is TGTGCCACCAGCAGAGATCGGGGGGCTGGTCAGCCCCAGCATTTT.

V usage is TRBV5-8 and J usage is TRBJ1-4; maybe TRBD1 (5 bases). V lost 0 bases and J lost 5, with 8 bases in between. Germline V gives CDR1 SGHTS, CDR2 YDEGEE. CDR3 length: 14 residues. CDR3 region: CASSLGQPNEKLFF. The CDR3 DNA follows: TGTGCCAGCAGCTTGGGACAGCCAAATGAAAAACTGTTTTTT.

This clonotype was picked up many times. The chain has TRBV18 and TRBJ1-5; 9 bases are a match to TRBD1. Unmatched junction bases numbered 7, after V lost 0 bases and J lost 4 bases. The CDR3 is 17 residues long. Germline V gene lookup returns CDR1 KGHSH and CDR2 LQKENI. In DNA form, the CDR3 reads TGTGCCAGCTCACCACCGAATCGGGACAGGGCAAATCAGCCCCAGCATTTT. Translation gives CASSPPNRDRANQPQHF.

This clonotype was seen repeatedly, ten times or more. The V and J genes are TRBV12-3 or TRBV12-4 and TRBJ2-7; either TRBD1 or TRBD2 may fit D (5 bases each). V lost 7 bases to trimming and J lost 2 bases, with 15 bases between them. The CDR3 totals 14 residues. CDR3 nucleotide sequence: TGTGCCAGCACCCCTGGGGACGCCGCCTACGAGCAGTACTTC. Translation: CASTPGDAAYEQYF.

This clonotype was counted ten times or more. The J gene is TRBJ2-3, the V gene TRBV7-9; 9 bases match TRBD1. The germline CDR1 and CDR2 sequences are SEHNR and FQNEAQ (reference sequence). This CDR3 comprises 15 residues. V dropped 4 bases and J dropped 2; count of bases not matched to a gene: 4. CDR3 nucleotide sequence: TGTGCCAGCAGCTCCGGGACAGGGATCACAGATACGCAGTATTTT. Translating gives CASSSGTGITDTQYF.

This clonotype was found many times. V gene TRBV24-1 combines with J gene TRBJ1-5; D unresolved. Germline V lookup: CDR1 KGHDR, CDR2 SFDVKD. Trimming shortened V by 5 bases and J by 0 bases, and 13 bases separated the two germline ends. The CDR3 runs 16 residues. The CDR3 DNA reads TGTGCCACCAGTGGAGGTGGGAGGTATAGCAATCAGCCCCAGCATTTT. Encoded protein: CATSGGGRYSNQPQHF.

Judged by abundance, this clonotype is medium-sized. The chain has TRBV10-3 and TRBJ2-2; D is perhaps TRBD2 (5 bases). V dropped 7 bases and J dropped 1 base, with 10 bases sitting between them. CDR3 length: 14 residues. CDR1 is ENHRY and CDR2 is SYGVKD in the germline V gene. The CDR3 loop reads CAINGVGNTGELFF. The CDR3 coding sequence is TGTGCCATCAACGGGGTGGGGAACACCGGGGAGCTGTTTTTT.

Ten or more counts support this clonotype. The rearrangement uses TRBV29-1 and TRBJ2-1; D unresolved. The germline V and J ends were trimmed by 2 bases and 3 bases, with 2 bases remaining between them. In germline, CDR1 is SQVTM, CDR2 ANQGSEA. The CDR3 loop spans 11 amino acids. The CDR3 nucleotides read TGCAGCGTTGAACACTACAATGAGCAGTTCTTC. The encoded protein is CSVEHYNEQFF.

This clonotype came up many times. This rearrangement joins TRBV27 to TRBJ1-2; D uncertain. V was shortened by 2 bases and J by 4 bases, with 8 bases between the two germline ends. The CDR3 loop spans 13 amino acids. The germline CDR1 and CDR2 sequences are MNHEY and SMNVEV (reference sequence). In nucleotides, the CDR3 is TGTGCCAGCAGTTTAAAGGGTAGCTATGGCTACACCTTC. It is translated as CASSLKGSYGYTF.

This clonotype was detected many times. The chain joins TRBV20-1 to TRBJ1-5, with 12 bases aligning to TRBD1. From germline, CDR1 is DFQATT and CDR2 SNEGSKA (reference sequence). The CDR3 has 16 residues. V shed 1 base and J 2 bases; nucleotides not matched to a gene: 3. CDR3 sequence (DNA): TGCAGTGCTAGAGGGGGACAGGGGGCTCGCAATCAGCCCCAGCATTTT. As protein: CSARGGQGARNQPQHF.

This clonotype was seen many times. The chain uses TRBV6-5 and TRBJ2-1; D unclear. The CDR3 consists of 14 residues. Between the trimmed V and J ends, which lost 5 bases and 0 bases, there was a span of 8 bases. Looked up from germline, CDR1 is MNHEY and CDR2 is SVGAGI. The CDR3: CASSPVSSYNEQFF. In nucleotides, the CDR3 is TGTGCCAGCAGTCCGGTTAGCTCCTACAATGAGCAGTTCTTC.

The chain joins TRBV7-8 to TRBJ2-2, with D unclear. CDR1 is SGHVS, CDR2 FQNEAQ, per germline. The CDR3 length is 14 residues. V was cut by 5 bases and J by 2 bases, with 9 bases left in between. This chain's CDR3 is CASSLGINTGELFF. In DNA form, the CDR3 reads TGTGCCAGCAGCCTGGGCATTAACACCGGGGAGCTGTTTTTT.

The chain links TRBV10-3 to TRBJ1-3; D unresolved. Germline V gene data show CDR1 as ENHRY and CDR2 as SYGVKD. This CDR3 contains 18 residues. The V end was cut by 6 bases, the J end by 3 bases, with 24 bases between. This chain's CDR3 is CAISGGSGETSYGNTIYF. CDR3 nucleotide sequence: TGTGCCATCAGCGGAGGGTCCGGGGAGACCTCCTATGGAAACACCATATATTTT.

This clonotype was seen many times. The rearrangement joins TRBV28 to TRBJ1-2, with D unresolved. CDR3 size: 13 residues. The V end lost 7 bases, the J end lost 5 bases, and 14 bases lay between the germline ends. Germline V gives CDR1 MDHEN, CDR2 SYDVKM. The CDR3 here is CASTVPTLYGYTF. In DNA, the CDR3 is TGTGCCAGCACCGTTCCTACCCTTTATGGCTACACCTTC.

This chain uses TRBV20-1 with TRBJ2-7; D is unresolved. Germline loops: CDR1 DFQATT, CDR2 SNEGSKA (reference sequence). The V and J ends lost 3 bases and 2 bases respectively, with 8 bases between them. CDR3 size: 12 residues. CDR3: CSASLTTYEQYF. CDR3 nucleotide sequence: TGCAGTGCTAGCCTTACAACCTACGAGCAGTACTTC.

This clonotype was observed a handful of times. A much larger clone lies a single base off, so this may be a read error. The chain uses TRBV14 and TRBJ1-5; D remains unclear. Trimming took 3 bases from V and 6 from J, leaving 21 bases between them. The CDR3 extends over 17 amino acids. CDR1 and CDR2 from the germline V gene are SGHDN and FVKESK. CDR3 nucleotides: TGTGCCAGCAGCCAGGACTGGCCGCTACCTCCCCCTCAGCCCCAGCATTTT. Its protein product is CASSQDWPLPPPQPQHF.

This clonotype was detected many times. This rearrangement joins TRBV4-1 to TRBJ2-7, with D unclear. V was cut by 2 bases and J by 0 bases, with 2 bases left in between. CDR1 and CDR2 (germline): MGHRA, YSYEKL. This CDR3 is 12 amino acids long. CDR3 loop: CASSQPSYEQYF. The DNA of the CDR3 is TGCGCCAGCAGCCAACCCTCCTACGAGCAGTACTTC.

This clonotype was observed many times. The rearrangement links TRBV2 to TRBJ2-1; D is undetermined. The CDR3 spans 9 residues. Germline V gene data show CDR1 as SNHLY and CDR2 as FYNNEI. The V end was cut by 10 bases, the J end by 9 bases, with 7 bases between. CDR3 nucleotides: TGTGCCACCCCGGGTGAGCAGTTCTTC. Amino acids: CATPGEQFF.

This clonotype has ten or more counts. This sequence joins TRBV20-1 and TRBJ2-7; D is perhaps TRBD1 or TRBD2 (6 bases each). Deletions cut 6 bases from V and 5 bases from J, with 17 bases between. The germline CDR1 and CDR2 sequences are DFQATT and SNEGSKA (reference sequence). The CDR3 runs to 13 residues. CDR3 amino acids: CSAQPGGLHEQYF. CDR3 in DNA: TGCAGTGCGCAACCTGGGGGGCTCCACGAGCAGTACTTC.

In its sample, this clonotype was seen many times. The rearrangement uses TRBV14 and TRBJ1-1; D is perhaps TRBD1 (6 bases). The length of the CDR3 is 16 residues. The V end lost 1 base, the J end lost 2 bases, and 14 bases lay between the germline ends. Germline CDR1 SGHDN, CDR2 FVKESK. The CDR3 coding sequence is TGTGCCAGCAGCCAAGTAGGGGGACACCCAAACACTGAAGCTTTCTTT. Its translation: CASSQVGGHPNTEAFF.